This T cell receptor (beta chain) was identified during a study of blood T cell repertoires in COVID-19. CDR1 is SGHRS and CDR2 is YFSETQ in the germline V gene. The CDR3 totals 18 residues. V trimming: 1 base; J trimming: 2 bases; junction bases outside the gene matches: 12. Clones were sequenced by immunoSEQ multiplex PCR, and TCRdb holds only the in-frame ones, with some missing. The sample records over 70,000 clones, 88% being singletons. Input material: peripheral blood. This receptor was identified in a woman of 80 years or more with acute or convalescent COVID-19. The gene calls are TRBV5-1 and TRBJ2-7, with TRBD2 matching over 10 bases. The CDR3 here is CASSLLASGGAETYEQYF. The CDR3 DNA reads TGCGCCAGCAGCTTGTTGGCCAGCGGGGGGGCGGAGACCTACGAGCAGTACTTC.